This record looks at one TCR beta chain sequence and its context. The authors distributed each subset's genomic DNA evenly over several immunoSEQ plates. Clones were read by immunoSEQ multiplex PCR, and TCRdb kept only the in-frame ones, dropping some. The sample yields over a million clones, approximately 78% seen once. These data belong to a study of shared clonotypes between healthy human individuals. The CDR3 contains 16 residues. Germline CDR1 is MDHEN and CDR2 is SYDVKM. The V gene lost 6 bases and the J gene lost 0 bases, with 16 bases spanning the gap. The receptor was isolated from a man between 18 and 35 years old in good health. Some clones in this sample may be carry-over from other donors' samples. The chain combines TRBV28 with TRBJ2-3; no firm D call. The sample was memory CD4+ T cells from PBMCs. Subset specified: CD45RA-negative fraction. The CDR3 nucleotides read TGTGCCAGCAGCCCCCGGCGGACCCTGAGCACAGATACGCAGTATTTT. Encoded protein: CASSPRRTLSTDTQYF.